The 5 T cell receptor beta chains below all came from one sample that was sequenced in a study of technical replicates of blood from a few donors (TCRdb year 2017). The method behind the library was the immunoSEQ multiplex PCR assay. The table comes from immuneACCESS by way of TCRdb, which keeps in-frame sequences with V and J called. Part of the clones is missing from these tables; in studies checked, under half for an unresolved V gene and the rest for unknown reasons. In all, the sample holds some 13,000 clones, and 84% of those were seen once. In total, the top ten clones hold roughly a tenth of the sample. The source material was PBMCs. The source of these receptors is a human donor in good health.

The J gene is TRBJ2-2, the V gene TRBV7-6; the match to TRBD2 covers 10 bases. The CDR3 spans 16 residues. The germline CDR1 and CDR2 sequences are SGHVS and FNYEAQ. With 1 base clipped from V and 5 bases from J, the junction kept 4 bases outside the gene matches. CDR3 region: CASSLEASGSTGELFF. The CDR3 DNA follows: TGTGCCAGCAGCTTAGAGGCTAGCGGGAGTACCGGGGAGCTGTTTTTT.

The CDR3 coding sequence is TGTGCCAGCAGCTTAGCCAGGAACAATGAGCAGTTCTTC. Translation gives CASSLARNNEQFF. The chain couples TRBV7-2 to TRBJ2-1; D unclear. Trimming took off 0 bases at V and 5 bases at J, with 5 bases between the two ends. The CDR3 has 13 amino acids. Germline CDR1 SGHTA, CDR2 FQGNSA.

The chain uses TRBV6-5 and TRBJ2-2, with D possibly TRBD2 on 6 matching bases. The V end lost 2 bases, the J end lost 5 bases, and 12 bases lay between the germline ends. Germline V lookup: CDR1 MNHEY, CDR2 SVGAGI. The CDR3 extends over 15 amino acids. The CDR3 is CASSYDAGKTGELFF. The CDR3 DNA follows: TGTGCCAGCAGTTACGACGCGGGAAAAACCGGGGAGCTGTTTTTT.

A few counts support this clone. The chain combines TRBV18 with TRBJ2-3; weak D call: TRBD2 (6 bases). The CDR3 extends over 15 amino acids. CDR1 is KGHSH and CDR2 is LQKENI in the germline V gene. Trimming shortened V by 6 bases and J by 0 bases, and 13 bases separated the two germline ends. The CDR3 sequence is CASSSIGTSTDTQYF. CDR3 nucleotides: TGTGCCAGCTCCTCGATCGGGACTAGCACAGATACGCAGTATTTT.

V and J are TRBV6-5 and TRBJ1-5; 8 nucleotides agree with TRBD1. From germline, CDR1 is MNHEY and CDR2 SVGAGI. This CDR3 spans 14 amino acids. J lost 5 bases, V lost 6 bases, and 6 bases had no gene match. CDR3 amino acids: CASRPQGGDQPQHF. Here the CDR3 DNA reads TGTGCCAGCAGGCCACAGGGGGGAGATCAGCCCCAGCATTTT.